A selection of T cell receptor beta chains follows, all from one sample in a study of T cell responses to AZD1222 COVID-19 vaccine. The method was immunoSEQ multiplex PCR; TCRdb's version includes in-frame clones alone and lacks a portion of them. Among tens of thousands of clones listed, roughly 84% were seen once. The sequences come from peripheral blood, collected on day 0 of AZD1222 vaccination. The origin of the receptors is an adult in good health. Both conserved end residues are part of each CDR3. D genes are given only for firm matches. Clone size is not always given. Where it is, it says once, few, many or a class for expanded clones.

J: TRBJ1-5
D: -
size: once
V: TRBV18
DNA: TGTGCCAGCTCACCACAGCAGAATAGCAATCAGCCCCAGCATTTT
CDR3: CASSPQQNSNQPQHF

J: TRBJ1-3
D: -
size: -
V: TRBV7-9
DNA: TGTGCCAGCACCCAGAGGGGCTCTGGAAACACCATATATTTT
CDR3: CASTQRGSGNTIYF

J: TRBJ2-7
D: TRBD2
size: once
V: TRBV2
DNA: TGTGCCAGCAGGTGGGACTACCAGTCCTACGAGCAGTACTTC
CDR3: CASRWDYQSYEQYF

J: TRBJ2-6
D: -
size: -
V: TRBV28
DNA: TGTGCCAGCAGTTCCCCGGTTCTGGGGGCCAACGTCCTGACTTTC
CDR3: CASSSPVLGANVLTF

J: TRBJ1-1
D: TRBD1
size: -
V: TRBV6-5
DNA: TGTGCCAGCAGTAGAGACAGGGGGGGCACTGAAGCTTTCTTT
CDR3: CASSRDRGGTEAFF

J: TRBJ1-2
D: TRBD1
size: -
V: TRBV3-1/TRBV3-2
DNA: TGTGCCATCTTCTTGGACAGGGTGACTGGCTACACCTTC
CDR3: CAIFLDRVTGYTF

J: TRBJ1-6
D: -
size: -
V: TRBV7-2
DNA: TGTGCCAGCAGCTTAGCTACCTCCCAAAGGTCCCTCCACTTT
CDR3: CASSLATSQRSLHF

J: TRBJ2-7
D: -
size: -
V: TRBV18
DNA: TGTGCCAGCTCACCACCAAAGAGCAGATCGGGTCAGACCTACGAGCAGTACTTC
CDR3: CASSPPKSRSGQTYEQYF

J: TRBJ1-2
D: TRBD1
size: -
V: TRBV11-2
DNA: TGTGCCAGCAGTCCCACAGGGGGCTTTGGGAGCTACACCTTC
CDR3: CASSPTGGFGSYTF

J: TRBJ1-1
D: TRBD1
size: -
V: TRBV18
DNA: TGTGCCAGCTCAGACTCGACAGGGGCTGAAGCTTTCTTT
CDR3: CASSDSTGAEAFF

J: TRBJ1-1
D: -
size: -
V: TRBV12-3/TRBV12-4
DNA: TGTGCCAGCAGTTTGACCCTGAACACTGAAGCTTTCTTT
CDR3: CASSLTLNTEAFF

J: TRBJ1-2
D: -
size: -
V: TRBV5-5
DNA: TGTGCCAGCAGCAGGGGACGTACCAACTATGGCTACACCTTC
CDR3: CASSRGRTNYGYTF

J: TRBJ1-4
D: -
size: -
V: TRBV21-1
DNA: TGTGCCAGCAGCATCCCGGCGGGTGAAAAACTGTTTTTT
CDR3: CASSIPAGEKLFF

J: TRBJ2-3
D: -
size: -
V: TRBV6-1
DNA: TGTGCCAGCAGTGAAGACGGACAGGCGGGGTATACGCAGTATTTT
CDR3: CASSEDGQAGYTQYF

J: TRBJ2-2
D: -
size: -
V: TRBV19
DNA: TGTGCCAGTAGCATCGACAGCCGCGTGGCCGGGGAGCTGTTTTTT
CDR3: CASSIDSRVAGELFF

J: TRBJ2-1
D: -
size: -
V: TRBV14
DNA: TGTGCCAGCAGCCATACGATGGAGCAGTTCTTC
CDR3: CASSHTMEQFF

J: TRBJ1-2
D: -
size: -
V: TRBV24-1
DNA: TGTGCCACCACCTTCTTGGGAAAGAACTATGGCTACACCGCTCTACCCTGGGGGGGTGGCTACACCTTC
CDR3: CATTFLGKNYGYTALPWGGGYTF

J: TRBJ1-2
D: -
size: -
V: TRBV7-6
DNA: TGTGCCAGCAGCTCCGGCCACAACAGGGATTTCCGATGGGGCTACACCTTC
CDR3: CASSSGHNRDFRWGYTF

J: TRBJ1-1
D: TRBD1
size: -
V: TRBV28
DNA: TGTGCCAGCAGTTTAGCCGGGACAGGGGGTTCTGAAGCTTTCTTT
CDR3: CASSLAGTGGSEAFF

J: TRBJ1-6
D: TRBD1
size: -
V: TRBV10-3
DNA: TGTGCCATCAGTGAGTCTGAGGGGGCAGCAGGGTCACCCCTCCACTTT
CDR3: CAISESEGAAGSPLHF

J: TRBJ1-3
D: -
size: few
V: TRBV29-1
DNA: TGCAGCGTTGAATCTGCCCTAGGGAACACCATATATTTT
CDR3: CSVESALGNTIYF

J: TRBJ1-5
D: TRBD1
size: -
V: TRBV4-2
DNA: TGTGCCAGCAGCCAAGAAACAGGGGCCTATCGTCAGCCCCAGCATTTT
CDR3: CASSQETGAYRQPQHF

J: TRBJ1-1
D: -
size: -
V: TRBV5-5
DNA: TGTGCCAGCACCAGATCCATCCTTCAGACAGCCCAAATGACTCCTGAAGCTTTCTTT
CDR3: CASTRSILQTAQMTPEAFF

J: TRBJ2-1
D: TRBD2
size: -
V: TRBV11-2
DNA: TGTGCCAGCAGCTTGACTAGCGGGAGAGGGGGGGAGCAGTTCTTC
CDR3: CASSLTSGRGGEQFF

J: TRBJ1-2
D: -
size: few
V: TRBV7-9
DNA: TGTGCCAGCAGCTTAGAGGTAGCAGGGGGCTACACCTTC
CDR3: CASSLEVAGGYTF

J: TRBJ2-1
D: TRBD2
size: -
V: TRBV7-9
DNA: TGTGCCAGCAGCAATTTAAGGGCTAGCGGTTACAATGAGCAGTTCTTC
CDR3: CASSNLRASGYNEQFF

J: TRBJ2-1
D: TRBD2
size: -
V: TRBV10-3
DNA: TGTGCCATCAGTGAGTCTGTAGCGGGAGGGTCAGATGAGCAGTTCTTC
CDR3: CAISESVAGGSDEQFF

J: TRBJ1-1
D: -
size: -
V: TRBV6-5
DNA: TGTGCCAGCAGTCCCGACCCGGGCCGGACTGAAGCTTTCTTT
CDR3: CASSPDPGRTEAFF

J: TRBJ1-1
D: -
size: -
V: TRBV25-1
DNA: TGTGCCAGCTCGCCGGGTGGGGCGTCCAACACTGAAGCTTTCTTT
CDR3: CASSPGGASNTEAFF

J: TRBJ2-3
D: -
size: -
V: TRBV4-2
DNA: TGTGCCAGCAGCCAAGCCAGAGGGGACGGCACAGATACGCAGTATTTT
CDR3: CASSQARGDGTDTQYF

J: TRBJ2-1
D: -
size: -
V: TRBV9
DNA: TGTGCCAGCAGCGTAGAGGCTGGCTCCTACAATGAGCAGTTCTTC
CDR3: CASSVEAGSYNEQFF

J: TRBJ1-1
D: TRBD1
size: -
V: TRBV7-3
DNA: TGTGCCAGCAGCCTCGACAGGGGGGCTGAAGCTTTCTTT
CDR3: CASSLDRGAEAFF

J: TRBJ2-3
D: TRBD2
size: -
V: TRBV7-9
DNA: TGTGCCAGCAGTCGCGGGGGGAAACCAGATACGCAGTATTTT
CDR3: CASSRGGKPDTQYF

J: TRBJ1-2
D: -
size: few
V: TRBV15
DNA: TGTGCCACCAGCAGGGACCAGAACTATGGCTACACCTTC
CDR3: CATSRDQNYGYTF

J: TRBJ2-3
D: -
size: -
V: TRBV9
DNA: TGTGCCAGCAGCGTCCAGGGCGATACGCAGTATTTT
CDR3: CASSVQGDTQYF

J: TRBJ2-1
D: TRBD1
size: -
V: TRBV24-1
DNA: TGTGCCACCAGTGACCCCGGGACAGATAACTACAATGAGCAGTTCTTC
CDR3: CATSDPGTDNYNEQFF

J: TRBJ1-4
D: -
size: -
V: TRBV28
DNA: TGTGCCAGCAGTTTAGGGCAAGGGAGGGGTGAAAAACTGTTTTTT
CDR3: CASSLGQGRGEKLFF

J: TRBJ1-2
D: -
size: -
V: TRBV19
DNA: TGTGCCAGTAGTATAGACAGGGGAGCGTATGGCTACACCTTC
CDR3: CASSIDRGAYGYTF